This TCR beta chain was captured in a study of breast tumors, draining lymph nodes, adjacent tissues. Overall study results and limits: Luminal-like breast cancer showed significantly greater tumor-nontumor repertoire similarity than basal-like breast cancer did. Compared with lymph nodes, tumors were less diverse; compared with nontumor tissue, more.

This clonotype has only a few counts. Antigen specificity is unknown. Axillary draining lymph nodes of breast cancer patients supplied the node samples. There are 15 residues in the CDR3. Germline V gene lookup returns CDR1 GTSNPN and CDR2 SVGIG (reference sequence). Trimming removed 5 bases from V and 10 bases from J, with 21 bases in between. Via MiXCR, TCRdb re-called the multiplex PCR reads, giving one row per CDR3 protein. The table includes 150,000 to 200,000 distinct CDR3 sequences, 30% to 35% detected once. The source is a female donor with breast cancer. Some clones in this sample may be carry-over from other donors' samples. Material for sequencing was axillary lymph node tissue. V gene TRBV30 combines with J gene TRBJ1-6, with D possibly matching TRBD1 (6 bases). The CDR3 loop reads CAWPWTHGQTSPLHF. In DNA, the CDR3 is TGTGCCTGGCCTTGGACCCACGGACAGACCTCACCCCTCCACTTT. The entire variable domain, with the rest obtained from reference TRBV30 and TRBJ1-6, is as follows: SQTIHQWPATLVQPVGSPLSLECTVEGTSNPNLYWYRQAAGRGLQLLFYSVGIGQISSEVPQNLSASRPQDRQFILSSKKLLLSDSGFYLCAWPWTHGQTSPLHFGNGTRLTVT.